The clone carrying this T cell receptor (beta chain) was seen a handful of times. Patients with alopecia areata provided lesional scalp punch biopsies as well as peripheral blood. Germline assignment: CDR1 SGHTA and CDR2 FQGNSA. This CDR3 region has 14 residues. J was trimmed by 4 bases and V by 4 bases; bases with no gene match: 4. Extraction of RNA preceded its reverse transcription into cDNA, which served as the sequencing template. Profiling relied on immunoSEQ multiplex PCR, and the TCRdb table lists in-frame clones only, not all of them. The data show around 140,000 clones, around 50% seen once. This entry is derived from a study of CD8+ T cells in alopecia areata. Study overall: Treated patients swallowed 5 to 10 mg of oral tofacitinib twice daily. The study gave tofacitinib for 6 to 18 months, then 6 months off drug.

This sample comprised CD4+ T cells sorted from blood, obtained at week 0. The TCR originated in a human donor with alopecia areata. This sequence joins TRBV7-2 and TRBJ2-3; 8 bases match TRBD2. The CDR3 region is CASSSGGRPDTQYF. The CDR3 DNA reads TGTGCCAGCAGCTCGGGGGGGCGGCCAGATACGCAGTATTTT.